A single sample gave rise to the 2 T cell receptor beta chains below, sequenced in a study of T cells in localized non-small cell lung cancer. Profiled with immunoSEQ multiplex PCR; TCRdb holds only in-frame clones, not every one. The sample consists of 3,400 or so clones, about 26% of them appearing once. The starting material was lung tumor tissue, obtained before any cancer treatment. The receptors were sampled from a male donor older than 55 with stage I lung adenocarcinoma.

By sample share, this clone is medium-sized (0.01 to 0.1%). V is TRBV11-3 and J is TRBJ2-3; possibly TRBD1 or TRBD2 for D (6 bases each). Between the trimmed V and J ends, which lost 3 bases and 5 bases, there was a span of 15 bases. This CDR3 comprises 15 residues. Germline V gives CDR1 SGHNT, CDR2 YENEEA. The CDR3 DNA follows: TGTGCCAGCAGCTTCACGGGGGCGGTAGGAGATACGCAGTATTTT. Its protein is CASSFTGAVGDTQYF.

This clone was observed once. The chain has TRBV29-1 and TRBJ1-6, with a tentative D call TRBD1 (5 bases). Trimming took off 5 bases at V and 0 bases at J, with 5 bases between the two ends. CDR3 size: 13 residues. Germline loops: CDR1 SQVTM, CDR2 ANQGSEA. CDR3 residues: CSVRGSYNSPLHF. DNA of the CDR3: TGCAGCGTTAGGGGCTCCTATAATTCACCCCTCCACTTT.